This TCR beta chain stems from a study of blood T cells in healthy people across ages. A J-beta primer mix and a sample-barcoded 5' primer were used in a second PCR of roughly 6 to 11 cycles. One entry per CDR3 protein results from TCRdb running MiXCR on the 5' RACE reads. The sample shows roughly 730,000 distinct CDR3 sequences, just over 55% of them seen only once. This clonotype was seen a handful of times. Looked up from germline, CDR1 is DFQATT and CDR2 is SNEGSKA (reference sequence). V was pared by 2 bases and J by 7 bases, with 7 bases of the junction left unmatched. This CDR3 has 14 residues.

This receptor was obtained from a man aged 35 to 55 in good health. The sequenced sample consisted of blood. The rearrangement uses TRBV20-1 and TRBJ2-1; 8 bases fit TRBD2. The CDR3 region has the DNA TGCAGTGCTAGATTCGGGACTAGGTTTAATGAGCAGTTCTTC. Protein product: CSARFGTRFNEQFF.